These T cell receptor beta chains were read from a single sample in a study of cytomegalovirus exposure and HLA in healthy donors. Repertoires were generated with immunoSEQ multiplex PCR, while TCRdb's copy carries only in-frame clones and drops some. The sample consists of 85,000 to 100,000 clones, about four fifths of them appearing once. The sample comprised PBMCs. Receptors originate from a female donor in good health and CMV-seropositive. Both conserved end residues are part of each CDR3. A D gene is named only where the DNA matches it firmly. Only some rows state a clone size, as once, few, many or a class for expanded clones.

.	TRBV5-1	TRBJ2-5	TRBD1	CASTWRQGEETQYF	TGCGCCAGCACCTGGAGACAGGGGGAAGAGACCCAGTACTTC
.	TRBV2	TRBJ1-3	.	CAKREVTGNTIYF	TGTGCTAAACGAGAGGTTACTGGAAACACCATATATTTT
.	TRBV28	TRBJ2-7	TRBD2	CASSTSGRAPYEQYF	TGTGCCAGCAGTACTAGCGGGAGGGCCCCCTACGAGCAGTACTTC
once	TRBV18	TRBJ1-4	TRBD1	CASSLRGTNEKLFF	TGTGCCAGCTCACTCAGGGGGACTAATGAAAAACTGTTTTTT
once	TRBV28	TRBJ2-3	TRBD2	CASRTTSGRGDTQYF	TGTGCCAGCAGAACCACTAGCGGGAGGGGAGATACGCAGTATTTT
.	TRBV9	TRBJ2-3	TRBD2	CASSPRTSGAQYF	TGTGCCAGCAGCCCACGGACTAGTGGCGCGCAGTATTTT
.	TRBV2	TRBJ2-7	TRBD1	CASSDPGQGNSEQYF	TGTGCCAGCAGTGATCCGGGACAGGGGAATAGCGAGCAGTACTTC
few	TRBV6-5	TRBJ1-5	.	CASSYSRVWPQHF	TGTGCCAGCAGTTATTCGAGGGTCTGGCCCCAGCATTTT
.	TRBV4-2	TRBJ2-7	.	CASSQDGQGSYEQYF	TGTGCCAGCAGCCAAGATGGGCAGGGTTCCTACGAGCAGTACTTC
once	TRBV9	TRBJ2-3	TRBD1	CASSPWTGETDTQYF	TGTGCCAGCAGCCCATGGACAGGGGAAACAGATACGCAGTATTTT
.	TRBV6-6	TRBJ2-3	TRBD1	CASTQPDRTGDTQYF	TGTGCCAGCACCCAACCGGACAGGACTGGGGATACGCAGTATTTT
.	TRBV10-2	TRBJ2-5	.	CAAKLEETQYF	TGCGCCGCCAAGCTGGAAGAGACCCAGTACTTC
few	TRBV7-3	TRBJ2-6	.	CASSLVGASGANVLTF	TGTGCCAGCAGCTTGGTGGGGGCCTCTGGGGCCAACGTCCTGACTTTC
.	TRBV7-9	TRBJ1-3	.	CASSLEPALGNTIYF	TGTGCCAGCAGCTTAGAACCCGCGCTGGGAAACACCATATATTTT
.	TRBV5-4	TRBJ2-7	.	CASSPAARTYEQYF	TGTGCCAGCAGCCCTGCTGCCAGGACCTACGAGCAGTACTTC
.	TRBV6-1	TRBJ1-1	.	CASSGQVLNTEAFF	TGTGCCAGCAGTGGGCAGGTCTTGAACACTGAAGCTTTCTTT
.	TRBV5-1	TRBJ2-3	TRBD1	CASSLTWDRDTQYF	TGCGCCAGCAGCTTGACCTGGGACAGGGATACGCAGTATTTT
.	TRBV7-9	TRBJ2-7	.	CASSPYRSTTHEQYF	TGTGCCAGCAGCCCCTACAGGTCAACTACCCACGAGCAGTACTTC
few	TRBV6-6	TRBJ2-6	.	CASSYNRATGANVLTF	TGTGCCAGCAGTTACAACAGGGCGACTGGGGCCAACGTCCTGACTTTC
.	TRBV5-6	TRBJ1-2	TRBD1	CASSLGGTGPYGYTF	TGTGCCAGCAGCCTCGGAGGGACAGGGCCCTATGGCTACACCTTC
.	TRBV19	TRBJ1-2	.	CASSMGSNYGYTF	TGTGCCAGTAGTATGGGCAGCAACTATGGCTACACCTTC
.	TRBV4-2	TRBJ2-3	TRBD2	CASSQGPGLADTDTQYF	TGTGCCAGCAGCCAAGGTCCGGGACTAGCGGACACAGATACGCAGTATTTT
.	TRBV4-1	TRBJ1-1	.	CASSQEEARAGRGGAFF	TGCGCCAGCAGCCAAGAAGAAGCCCGGGCGGGGCGGGGTGGAGCTTTCTTT
.	TRBV7-9	TRBJ2-1	.	CASSPPTGRAYNEQFF	TGTGCCAGCAGCCCTCCGACTGGCCGAGCCTACAATGAGCAGTTCTTC
.	TRBV6-6	TRBJ1-3	.	CASSYSFRESGNTIYF	TGTGCCAGCAGTTACTCCTTTAGAGAGTCTGGAAACACCATATATTTT
few	TRBV9	TRBJ1-1	.	CASSVEGLTEAFF	TGTGCCAGCAGCGTAGAGGGGCTCACTGAAGCTTTCTTT
.	TRBV19	TRBJ2-3	.	CASSITSGAVWSDTQYF	TGTGCCAGTAGTATTACCTCGGGAGCGGTCTGGTCAGATACGCAGTATTTT
.	TRBV9	TRBJ2-1	TRBD2	CASSVDGLAGVVNEQFF	TGTGCCAGCAGCGTAGACGGACTAGCGGGAGTAGTCAATGAGCAGTTCTTC
.	TRBV2	TRBJ2-2	.	CASSVLPGTGELFF	TGTGCCAGCAGTGTTCTACCGGGGACAGGGGAGCTGTTTTTT
.	TRBV5-8	TRBJ2-7	TRBD1	CASSSTRRTGVYEQYF	TGTGCCAGCAGCTCGACCCGTCGGACAGGGGTCTACGAGCAGTACTTC
.	TRBV5-1	TRBJ1-1	.	CASSLVYGDMYTEAFF	TGCGCCAGCAGCTTGGTTTACGGGGATATGTACACTGAAGCTTTCTTT
.	TRBV7-9	TRBJ1-2	TRBD1	CASSLVDRGHGYTF	TGTGCCAGCAGCTTAGTAGACAGGGGGCATGGCTACACCTTC
.	TRBV28	TRBJ2-7	TRBD2	CASSSHSGPTYEQYF	TGTGCCAGCAGTTCCCATAGCGGGCCCACCTACGAGCAGTACTTC
.	TRBV10-2	TRBJ1-1	.	CASRPPRRGHTEAFF	TGCGCCAGCAGACCCCCCCGGAGAGGGCACACTGAAGCTTTCTTT
few	TRBV28	TRBJ2-7	TRBD1	CASSGTGIHEQYF	TGTGCCAGCTCCGGGACAGGGATCCACGAGCAGTACTTC